A single sample is the source of the 12 T cell receptor beta chains below, sequenced in a study of T-cell memory formation after mild COVID-19. TCRdb redid the calling of the 5' RACE reads with MiXCR, one entry per CDR3 protein. Of some 490,000 distinct CDR3 sequences in the sample, roughly 18% were seen once. Material: PBMCs or a T cell subset sorted from them (not recorded which). Receptors originate from an adult woman who had mild COVID-19 (a few samples of this study predate the infection). Cell type and time point are not known.

This clonotype was detected many times. The chain carries TRBV12-3 or TRBV12-4 and TRBJ2-7, with unresolved D. Trimming removed 5 bases from V and 7 bases from J, with 15 bases in between. This CDR3 contains 13 residues. The CDR3: CASSRLALGEQYF. As DNA, the CDR3 is TGTGCCAGCAGTCGACTCGCCCTAGGGGAGCAGTACTTC.

This clonotype was recorded at least ten times. The chain combines TRBV7-3 with TRBJ1-1; 7 bases are a match to TRBD1. The ends lost 0 bases at V and 6 bases at J; junction bases unmatched: 7. The CDR3 contains 15 residues. CDR1 SGHTA and CDR2 FQGTGA come from the germline V gene. The CDR3 DNA sequence: TGTGCCAGCAGCTTAACCCAGGGGGGAGGTTCTGAAGCTTTCTTT. It translates to CASSLTQGGGSEAFF.

V gene TRBV9 combines with J gene TRBJ2-1; TRBD2 matches 8 bases. The trim removed 0 bases at V and 7 bases at J, leaving 6 bases unmatched. Germline V gene data show CDR1 as SGDLS and CDR2 as YYNGEE. CDR3 length: 15 amino acids. The CDR3: CASSVVSGSRNEQFF. Written as DNA, the CDR3 is TGTGCCAGCAGCGTAGTGAGCGGGAGTCGAAATGAGCAGTTCTTC.

J is TRBJ2-1 and V is TRBV5-1; unclear D gene. Germline CDR1 reads SGHRS; CDR2 reads YFSETQ. The V end was cut by 0 bases, the J end by 4 bases, with 14 bases between. The CDR3 loop spans 16 amino acids. The CDR3 loop is CASSLEYLRWYNEQFF. Here the CDR3 DNA reads TGCGCCAGCAGCTTGGAATATCTCCGGTGGTACAATGAGCAGTTCTTC.

CDR3 loop: CASSYRRTGGETQYF. The CDR3 bases are TGTGCCAGCAGTTATAGAAGAACGGGGGGAGAGACCCAGTACTTC. This rearrangement joins TRBV12-3 or TRBV12-4 to TRBJ2-5; 7 bases match TRBD2. V shed 4 bases and J 4 bases; nucleotides not matched to a gene: 9. This CDR3 is 15 amino acids long.

The chain combines TRBV4-1 with TRBJ2-3, with 8 nucleotides matching TRBD2. V shed 3 bases and J 10 bases; nucleotides not matched to a gene: 12. Germline values: CDR1 MGHRA, CDR2 YSYEKL. The CDR3 length is 15 residues. CDR3 bases: TGCGCCAGCAGCCATCCCCCGTCACTAGCGGAAGCGCAGTATTTT. Its protein is CASSHPPSLAEAQYF.

This clonotype was observed a handful of times. The chain uses TRBV20-1 and TRBJ2-1; TRBD2 aligns across 11 bases. Germline V gives CDR1 DFQATT, CDR2 SNEGSKA (reference sequence). This CDR3 has 16 amino acids. V lost 6 bases and J lost 1; bases outside the gene matches: 8. The CDR3, as DNA: TGCAGTGCCCCGACTAGCGGGATCATATCCTACAATGAGCAGTTCTTC. This codes for CSAPTSGIISYNEQFF.

The chain couples TRBV27 to TRBJ2-5; D assignment may be TRBD1 or TRBD2 (5 bases each). The V gene's germline CDR1 is MNHEY and CDR2 SMNVEV (reference sequence). This CDR3 is 17 amino acids long. V lost 6 bases to trimming and J lost 5 bases, with 25 bases between them. CDR3 protein: CASSPSYPREKGETQYF. CDR3 sequence (DNA): TGTGCCAGCAGCCCCTCGTATCCCCGGGAAAAGGGGGAGACCCAGTACTTC.

This chain joins TRBV24-1 and TRBJ2-5; D might be TRBD2 (6 bases). In germline, CDR1 is KGHDR, CDR2 SFDVKD. Trimming shortened V by 7 bases and J by 3 bases, and 14 bases separated the two germline ends. This CDR3 is built from 14 residues. CDR3 coding DNA: TGTGCCACCAGCGGATGGGGGGAGGAAGAGACCCAGTACTTC. Encoded protein: CATSGWGEEETQYF.

This clonotype was seen a few times. The chain has TRBV6-5 and TRBJ2-2; D possibly corresponds to TRBD1 (5 bases). From germline, CDR1 is MNHEY and CDR2 SVGAGI. This CDR3 is 15 amino acids long. Trimming cost V 4 bases and J 4 bases, with 13 bases left between them. The CDR3 is CASSSRQGGTGELFF. CDR3 nucleotide sequence: TGTGCCAGCAGTTCAAGGCAGGGTGGCACCGGGGAGCTGTTTTTT.

In this sample, this clonotype turned up a few times. The gene calls are TRBV5-1 and TRBJ2-5, with TRBD1 matching over 12 bases. The CDR3 is 14 amino acids. CDR1 is SGHRS, CDR2 YFSETQ, per germline. Trimming took 4 bases from V and 5 from J; bases not matched to a gene: 3. The CDR3 loop reads CASSGGTGGETQYF. The CDR3 DNA is TGCGCCAGCAGCGGGGGGACAGGGGGCGAGACCCAGTACTTC. Based on the CDR3 plus reference TRBV5-1 and TRBJ2-5, the full variable domain is KAGVTQTPRYLIKTRGQQVTLSCSPISGHRSVSWYQQTPGQGLQFLFEYFSETQRNKGNFPGRFSGRQFSNSRSEMNVSTLELGDSALYLCASSGGTGGETQYFGPGTRLLVL.

The V call is TRBV12-3 or TRBV12-4, the J call TRBJ1-5, with 9 nucleotides matching TRBD1. This CDR3 spans 16 amino acids. The V segment lost 5 bases and the J segment 3 bases; nucleotides outside the gene matches: 8. The CDR3 nucleotides are TGTGCCAGCAGTCCCCCGGGACAGGGTTACAATCAGCCCCAGCATTTT. Translation: CASSPPGQGYNQPQHF.